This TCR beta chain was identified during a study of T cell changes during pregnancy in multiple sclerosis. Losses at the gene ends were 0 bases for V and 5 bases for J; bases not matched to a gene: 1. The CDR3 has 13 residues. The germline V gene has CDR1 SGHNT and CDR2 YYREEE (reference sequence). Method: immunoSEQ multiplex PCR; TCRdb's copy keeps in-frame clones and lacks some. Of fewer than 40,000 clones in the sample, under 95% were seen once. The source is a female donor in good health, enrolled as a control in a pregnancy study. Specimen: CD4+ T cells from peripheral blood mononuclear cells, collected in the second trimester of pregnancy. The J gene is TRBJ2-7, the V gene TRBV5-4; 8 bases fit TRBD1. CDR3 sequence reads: CASSLDRGDEQYF. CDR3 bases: TGTGCCAGCAGCTTGGACAGGGGGGACGAGCAGTACTTC.